This T cell receptor (beta chain) emerged from a study of T cell changes during pregnancy in multiple sclerosis. Clones were read by immunoSEQ multiplex PCR, and TCRdb kept only the in-frame ones, dropping some. The sample holds nearly 20,000 clones; roughly 90% are singletons and the top ten take approximately 6.3%. CDR3 length: 15 amino acids. Germline values: CDR1 MNHEY, CDR2 SVGAGI. Trimming cost V 2 bases and J 7 bases, with 14 bases left between them. The chain combines TRBV6-5 with TRBJ1-4; a weak D match, TRBD1 (5 bases). This specimen consisted of CD8+ T cells from peripheral blood mononuclear cells, obtained in the third trimester of pregnancy. The source is a female donor in good health, enrolled as a control in a pregnancy study. CDR3 bases: TGTGCCAGCAGTTACGAGCGGGGGAGGAGTGAAAAACTGTTTTTT. The encoded protein is CASSYERGRSEKLFF.